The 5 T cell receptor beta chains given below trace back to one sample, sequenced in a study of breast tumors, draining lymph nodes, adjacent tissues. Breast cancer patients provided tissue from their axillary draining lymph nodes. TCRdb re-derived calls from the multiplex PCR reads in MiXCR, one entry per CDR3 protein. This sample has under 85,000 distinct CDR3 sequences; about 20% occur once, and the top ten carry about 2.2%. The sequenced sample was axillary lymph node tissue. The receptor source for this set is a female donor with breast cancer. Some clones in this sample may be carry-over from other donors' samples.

The CDR3: CSARDQIPPGQPQEAQYF. The CDR3 bases are TGCAGTGCTAGAGACCAGATTCCTCCGGGACAGCCTCAAGAGGCTCAGTACTTC. The chain uses TRBV20-1 and TRBJ2-5; 7 bases map to TRBD1. Per germline, CDR1 DFQATT and CDR2 SNEGSKA (reference sequence). There are 18 residues in the CDR3. With V trimmed by 0 bases and J by 11 bases, 24 bases remained unmatched.

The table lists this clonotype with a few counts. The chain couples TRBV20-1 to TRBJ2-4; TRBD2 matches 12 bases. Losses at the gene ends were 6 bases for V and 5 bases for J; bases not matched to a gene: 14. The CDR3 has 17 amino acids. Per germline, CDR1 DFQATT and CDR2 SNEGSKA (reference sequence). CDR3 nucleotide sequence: TGCAGTGCCCGAGGGTCTAGCGGGAGGGCCGGGGAAAACATTCAGTACTTC. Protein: CSARGSSGRAGENIQYF.

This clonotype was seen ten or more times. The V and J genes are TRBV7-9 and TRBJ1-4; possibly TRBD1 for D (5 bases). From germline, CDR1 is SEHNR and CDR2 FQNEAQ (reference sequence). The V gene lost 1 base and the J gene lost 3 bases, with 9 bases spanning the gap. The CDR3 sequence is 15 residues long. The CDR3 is CASSLDGGPNEKLFF. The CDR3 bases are TGTGCCAGCAGCTTAGACGGGGGACCTAATGAAAAACTGTTTTTT. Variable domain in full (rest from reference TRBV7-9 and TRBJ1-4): DTGVSQNPRHKITKRGQNVTFRCDPISEHNRLYWYRQTLGQGPEFLTYFQNEAQLEKSRLLSDRFSAERPKGSFSTLEIQRTEQGDSAMYLCASSLDGGPNEKLFFGSGTQLSVL.

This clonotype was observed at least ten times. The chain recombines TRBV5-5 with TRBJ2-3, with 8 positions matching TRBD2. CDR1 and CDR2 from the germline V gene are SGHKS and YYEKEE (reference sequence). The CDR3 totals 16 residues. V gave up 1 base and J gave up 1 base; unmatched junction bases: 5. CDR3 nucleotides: TGTGCCAGCAGCTTGACGGCGGGAGGTGGCACAGATACGCAGTATTTT. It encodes CASSLTAGGGTDTQYF. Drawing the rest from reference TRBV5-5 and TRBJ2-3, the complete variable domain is DAGVTQSPTHLIKTRGQQVTLRCSPISGHKSVSWYQQVLGQGPQFIFQYYEKEERGRGNFPDRFSARQFPNYSSELNVNALLLGDSALYLCASSLTAGGGTDTQYFGPGTRLTVL.

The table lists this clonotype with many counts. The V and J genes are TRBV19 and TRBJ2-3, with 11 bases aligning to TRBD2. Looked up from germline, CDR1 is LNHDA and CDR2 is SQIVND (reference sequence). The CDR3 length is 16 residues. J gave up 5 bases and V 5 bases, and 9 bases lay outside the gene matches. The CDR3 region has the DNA TGTGCCAGTAGTGAGGGACTAGCGGAGCGGGGAGATACGCAGTATTTT. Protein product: CASSEGLAERGDTQYF.